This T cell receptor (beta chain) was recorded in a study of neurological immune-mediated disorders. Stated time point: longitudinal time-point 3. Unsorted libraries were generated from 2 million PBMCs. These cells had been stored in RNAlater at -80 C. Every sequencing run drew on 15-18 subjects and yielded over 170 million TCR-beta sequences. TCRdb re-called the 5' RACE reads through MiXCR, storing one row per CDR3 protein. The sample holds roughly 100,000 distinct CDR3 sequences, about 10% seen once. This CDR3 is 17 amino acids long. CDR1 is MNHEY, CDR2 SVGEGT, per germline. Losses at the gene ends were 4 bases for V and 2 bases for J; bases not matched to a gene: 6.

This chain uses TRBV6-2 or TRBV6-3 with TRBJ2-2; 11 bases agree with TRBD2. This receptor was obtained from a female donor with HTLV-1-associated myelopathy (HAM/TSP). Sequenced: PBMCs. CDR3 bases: TGTGCCAGCAGTTCAGGACTAGCGGGCGCAAACACCGGGGAGCTGTTTTTT. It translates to CASSSGLAGANTGELFF.